What follows is one T cell receptor (beta chain) and its context. Its antigen is unknown. Base qualities are missing; no much larger clone stands one base away. TCR CDR3 regions were amplified from genomic DNA by multiplex PCR using the deep immunoSEQ assay. For each cell subset, the extracted genomic DNA was distributed evenly across all wells of several immunoSEQ 96-well plates, and each plate served as one replicate. For unsorted PBMC, approximately 310 ng genomic DNA, equal to roughly 32,000 T cell genomes, was loaded into each replicate PCR. Ten immunoSEQ deep assay plates were used to sequence the unsorted PBMC genomic DNA. Purified libraries were quantified with a Qubit 3.0 fluorometer, sized on a Bioanalyzer 2100, and re-quantified with the KAPA Library Quantification kit. Every immunoSEQ 96-well plate was sequenced on a separate single-read 150-cycle Illumina NextSeq 550 flow cell. Per the authors' processing: Because the immunoSEQ output held only junctional sequences and lacked quality scores, the filtering could not match the filtering applied to full-length reads. To assign V/J genes and CDR3, sequences were annotated against IMGT germline references using PyIR, a Python wrapper for IgBLAST v1.9. Reads were filtered out if the reads had weak V/J assignments (E-value above 1e-6), no CDR3, stop codons, out-of-frame junctions, or ambiguous translated residues. V3J clonotypes were defined by identical inferred V gene, J gene, and CDR3 amino acid sequence. Percentage overlap between repertoires was calculated by dividing the number of shared unique clonotypes by the size of the smaller repertoire. Repertoire richness was assessed with RTK rarefaction, the Chao1 estimator, and Recon v2.1 estimates of unobserved clonotypes. The table comes from immuneACCESS by way of TCRdb, which keeps in-frame sequences with V and J called. Part of the clones is missing from these tables; in studies checked, under half for an unresolved V gene and the rest for unknown reasons. V, J and clone size were drawn from that table, and D and trimming were deduced from the DNA. Recorded for this sample are some 500,000 clones; 60% to 80% of them occurred a single time. The ten largest clonotypes hold more than 10% of the sample.

This record comes from a study of shared clonotypes between healthy human individuals (dated by TCRdb to the early 2020s). Study-level background: The cohort included a few men and a couple of women between 18 and 49 years of age. To estimate repertoire size and how much clonotypes are shared between individuals, the study performed deep sequencing of blood TCR repertoires from about five healthy adults. Different laboratories and diverse techniques were used to prepare libraries and sequence TCR repertoires, to increase sequencing depth and limit assay-specific biases. Leukapheresis yielded between about 0.85 and 10 billion PBMCs per donor.

General conclusions and limits of the study: Sampling was restricted to blood, and TCR repertoires in tissues likely differ from the TCR repertoires found in blood. The genetic and exposure-history diversity represented was limited by the small number of donors. Based on pairwise subsampling, the degree of clonotype sharing among donors was expected to be affected by sequencing depth.

The donors were healthy, HIV-negative adults with no recently reported acute infections or vaccinations. Every donor was a Caucasian adult living in Nashville, Tennessee, USA. In the unsorted samples, 85 million to 100 million PBMCs were counted, and genomic DNA was extracted using the QIAamp DNA Blood Mini kit. After blood collection by leukapheresis, PBMCs were isolated using Ficoll-Histopaque density gradient centrifugation and then cryopreserved in the vapor phase of liquid nitrogen. The CDR3 numbers 15 residues from cysteine through phenylalanine. The entry retains the CDR3 DNA only, 45 bases that are in frame from base 1. The germline V gene provides CDR1 MNHEY and CDR2 SVGAGI. V loses 4 bases at its end and J loses 7 bases; junction bases beyond the gene matches: 6.

The receptor chain draws on TRBV6-5 and TRBJ2-7, with 14 junctional bases fitting TRBD2. The sequenced material came from PBMCs. The clonotype comes from a woman aged 40 to 55 in good health. Some clones in this sample may be carry-over from other donors' samples. The base sequence is TGTGCCAGCAGTTCGTGGACTAGCGGGAGGAGGGAGCAGTACTTC. It specifies CASSSWTSGRREQYF.